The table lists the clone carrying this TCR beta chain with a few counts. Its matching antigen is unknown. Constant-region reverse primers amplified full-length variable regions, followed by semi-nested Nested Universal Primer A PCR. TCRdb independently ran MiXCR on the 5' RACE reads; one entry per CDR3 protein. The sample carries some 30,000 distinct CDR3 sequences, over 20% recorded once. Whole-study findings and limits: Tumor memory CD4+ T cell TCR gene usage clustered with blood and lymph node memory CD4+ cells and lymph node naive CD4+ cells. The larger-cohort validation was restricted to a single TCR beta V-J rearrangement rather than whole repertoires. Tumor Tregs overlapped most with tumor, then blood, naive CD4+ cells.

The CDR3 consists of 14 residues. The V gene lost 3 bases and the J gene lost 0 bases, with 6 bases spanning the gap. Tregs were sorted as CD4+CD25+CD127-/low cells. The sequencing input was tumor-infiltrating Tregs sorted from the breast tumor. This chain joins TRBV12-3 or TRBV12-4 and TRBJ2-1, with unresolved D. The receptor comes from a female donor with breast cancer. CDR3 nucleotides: TGTGCCAGCAGTTTGGACCGCTCCTACAATGAGCAGTTCTTC. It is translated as CASSLDRSYNEQFF.